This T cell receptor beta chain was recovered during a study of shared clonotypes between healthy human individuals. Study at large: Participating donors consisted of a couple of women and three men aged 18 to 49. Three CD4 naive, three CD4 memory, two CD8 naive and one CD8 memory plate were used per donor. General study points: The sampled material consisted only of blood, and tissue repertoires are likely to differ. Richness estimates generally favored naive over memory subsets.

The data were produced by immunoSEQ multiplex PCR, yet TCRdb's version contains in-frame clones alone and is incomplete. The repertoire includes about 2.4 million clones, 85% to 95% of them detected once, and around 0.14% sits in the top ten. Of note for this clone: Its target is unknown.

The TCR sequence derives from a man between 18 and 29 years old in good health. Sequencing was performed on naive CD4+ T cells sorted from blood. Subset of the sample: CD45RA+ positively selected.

The CDR3 region is CATSRSRGYQPQHF. DNA for the CDR3: TGTGCCACCAGCAGGAGCCGGGGGTATCAGCCCCAGCATTTT. The chain couples TRBV15 to TRBJ1-5, with D maybe TRBD1 (5 bases). Germline lookup yields CDR1 LNHNV and CDR2 YYDKDF (reference sequence). CDR3 length: 14 amino acids. Trimming stripped 3 bases from V and 5 bases from J, with 11 bases between.